Detailed here is one T cell receptor beta chain. The antigen is undetermined. The sample originates from a study of a mutant IDH1 vaccine in newly diagnosed glioma. Study summary: In weeks 1, 3, 5, 7, 11, 15, 19 and 23, patients were vaccinated. First vaccine doses came 4-6 weeks after radiotherapy alone, or with temozolomide cycles. Standard pretreatment was either radiotherapy, temozolomide, or, for most, radiochemotherapy with temozolomide.

The protocol was immunoSEQ multiplex PCR, while the TCRdb copy is restricted to in-frame clones and leaves out a portion. This table has approximately 79,000 clones, 85% to 90% appearing once. The CDR3 loop spans 15 amino acids. The germline V gene encodes CDR1 ENHRY and CDR2 SYGVKD. Trimming at V came to 2 bases and at J to 2 bases, leaving 4 bases not matched to a gene. The time point denotes: week 23, last vaccination. In the vaccine, a single dose held 300 ug of the mutant IDH1 20-mer peptide, along with topical imiquimod. This TCR was recovered from a woman aged 50 to 65 with glioma. The chain carries TRBV10-3 and TRBJ2-7; 9 bases align to TRBD1. Sequenced material: PBMCs, taken from a glioma patient whose treatment included an IDH1 peptide vaccine. The CDR3 nucleotides read TGTGCCATCAGTGAGGGGACAGGGCCAACCTACGAGCAGTACTTC. It is translated as CAISEGTGPTYEQYF.